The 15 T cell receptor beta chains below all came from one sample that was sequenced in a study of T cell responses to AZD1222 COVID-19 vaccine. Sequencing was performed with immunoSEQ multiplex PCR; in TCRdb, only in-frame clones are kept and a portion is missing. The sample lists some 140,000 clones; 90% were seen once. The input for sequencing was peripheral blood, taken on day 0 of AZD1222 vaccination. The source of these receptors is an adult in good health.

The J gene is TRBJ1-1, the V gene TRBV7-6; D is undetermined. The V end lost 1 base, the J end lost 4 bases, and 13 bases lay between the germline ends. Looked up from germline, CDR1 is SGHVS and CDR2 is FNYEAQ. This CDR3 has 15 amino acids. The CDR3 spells CASSLGSGGLTEAFF. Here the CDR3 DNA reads TGTGCCAGCAGCTTAGGGTCCGGAGGGCTCACTGAAGCTTTCTTT.

CDR3 residues: CSVIAGTNIQYF. The CDR3 DNA reads TGCAGCGTAATAGCGGGGACAAACATTCAGTACTTC. The rearrangement joins TRBV29-1 to TRBJ2-4, with 8 bases lining up with TRBD2. The CDR3 contains 12 residues. Germline assignment: CDR1 SQVTM and CDR2 ANQGSEA. Germline trimming cut 6 bases from V and 6 bases from J; bases unmatched to any gene: 4.

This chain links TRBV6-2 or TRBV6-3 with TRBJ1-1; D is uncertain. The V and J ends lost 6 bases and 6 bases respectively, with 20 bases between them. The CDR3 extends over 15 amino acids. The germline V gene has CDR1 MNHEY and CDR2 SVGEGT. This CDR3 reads CASSIHRSYGPEAFF. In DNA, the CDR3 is TGTGCCAGCAGCATACACAGATCGTACGGCCCTGAAGCTTTCTTT.

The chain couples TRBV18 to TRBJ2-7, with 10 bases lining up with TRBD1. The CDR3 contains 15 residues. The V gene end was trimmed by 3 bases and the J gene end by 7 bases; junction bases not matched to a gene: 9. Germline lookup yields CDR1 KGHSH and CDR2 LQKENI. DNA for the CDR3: TGTGCCAGCTCACCGGGACAGGGGTCCTTTGGGGAGCAGTACTTC. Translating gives CASSPGQGSFGEQYF.

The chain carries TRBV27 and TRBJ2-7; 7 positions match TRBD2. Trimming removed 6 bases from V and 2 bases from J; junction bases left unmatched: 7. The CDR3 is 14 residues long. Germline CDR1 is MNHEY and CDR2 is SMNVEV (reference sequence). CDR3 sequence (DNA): TGTGCCAGCAGCGCGGGGGTCAGGACCTACGAGCAGTACTTC. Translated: CASSAGVRTYEQYF.

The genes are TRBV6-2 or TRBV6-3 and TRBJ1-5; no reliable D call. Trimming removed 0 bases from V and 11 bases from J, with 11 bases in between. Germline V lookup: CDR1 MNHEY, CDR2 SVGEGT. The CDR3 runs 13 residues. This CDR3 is CASSYSEPRAQHF. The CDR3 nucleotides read TGTGCCAGCAGTTACTCCGAACCGAGAGCCCAGCATTTT.

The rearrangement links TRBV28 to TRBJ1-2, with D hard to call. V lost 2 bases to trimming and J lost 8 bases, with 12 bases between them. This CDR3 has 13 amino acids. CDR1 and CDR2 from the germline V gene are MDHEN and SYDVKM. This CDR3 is CASSLGSGLGYTF. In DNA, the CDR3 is TGTGCCAGCAGTTTAGGTTCCGGGCTCGGCTACACCTTC.

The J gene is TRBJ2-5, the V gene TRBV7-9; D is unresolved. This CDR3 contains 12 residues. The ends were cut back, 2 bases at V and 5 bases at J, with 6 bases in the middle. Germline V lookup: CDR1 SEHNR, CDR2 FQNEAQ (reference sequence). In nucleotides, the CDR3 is TGTGCCAGCAGCTTAAATGAGGAGACCCAGTACTTC. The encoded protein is CASSLNEETQYF.

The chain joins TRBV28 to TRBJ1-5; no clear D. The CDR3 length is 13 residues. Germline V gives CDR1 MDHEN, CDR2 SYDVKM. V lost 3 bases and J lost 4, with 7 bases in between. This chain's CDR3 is CASSFGSNQPQHF. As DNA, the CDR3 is TGTGCCAGCAGTTTCGGGTCTAATCAGCCCCAGCATTTT.

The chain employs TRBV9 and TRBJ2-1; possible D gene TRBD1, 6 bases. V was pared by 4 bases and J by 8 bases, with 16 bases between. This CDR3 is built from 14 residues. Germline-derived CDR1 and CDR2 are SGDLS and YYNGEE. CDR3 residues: CASSPRTETDEQFF. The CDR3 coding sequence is TGTGCCAGCAGCCCCCGGACAGAGACGGATGAGCAGTTCTTC.

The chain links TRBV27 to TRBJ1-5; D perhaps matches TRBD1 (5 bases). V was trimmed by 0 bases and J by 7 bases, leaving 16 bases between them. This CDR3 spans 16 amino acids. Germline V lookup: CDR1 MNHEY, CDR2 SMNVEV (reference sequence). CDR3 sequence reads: CASSLSAQGLEQPQHF. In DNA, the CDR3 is TGTGCCAGCAGTTTATCTGCCCAGGGTCTAGAGCAGCCCCAGCATTTT.

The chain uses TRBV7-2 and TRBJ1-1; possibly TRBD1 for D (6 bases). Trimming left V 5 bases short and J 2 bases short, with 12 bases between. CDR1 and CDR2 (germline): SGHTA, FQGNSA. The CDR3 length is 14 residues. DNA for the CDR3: TGTGCCAGCAGCCCCGGGACACCTAACACTGAAGCTTTCTTT. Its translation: CASSPGTPNTEAFF.

The CDR3 loop is CASSKNGRGRETQYF. For the CDR3, the DNA is TGTGCCAGTAGTAAAAACGGGAGGGGACGGGAGACCCAGTACTTC. This chain joins TRBV19 and TRBJ2-5; TRBD2 matches 8 bases. The CDR3 totals 15 residues. Germline CDR1 reads LNHDA; CDR2 reads SQIVND (reference sequence). V lost 4 bases and J lost 5; bases outside the gene matches: 9.

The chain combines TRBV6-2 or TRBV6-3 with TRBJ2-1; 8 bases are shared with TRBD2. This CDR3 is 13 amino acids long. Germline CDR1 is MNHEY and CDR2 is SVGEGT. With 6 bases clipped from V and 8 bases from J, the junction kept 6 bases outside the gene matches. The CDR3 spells CASRPTSGHEQFF. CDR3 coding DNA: TGTGCCAGCAGACCTACTAGCGGTCATGAGCAGTTCTTC.

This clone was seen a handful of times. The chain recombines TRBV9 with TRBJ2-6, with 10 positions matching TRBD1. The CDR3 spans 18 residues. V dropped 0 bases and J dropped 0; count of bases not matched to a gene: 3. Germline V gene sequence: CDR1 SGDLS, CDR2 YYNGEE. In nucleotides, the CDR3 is TGTGCCAGCAGCGTAGGAGGGACAGGGGACTCTGGGGCCAACGTCCTGACTTTC. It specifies CASSVGGTGDSGANVLTF.